Below, 3 T cell receptor beta chains from the same sample are listed, as sequenced in a study of radiotherapy plus CTLA-4 blockade in lung cancer. TCRdb keeps only in-frame clones here, not all; method: immunoSEQ multiplex PCR. The profile shows more than 90,000 clones, more than 75% of them singletons. Sequences were derived from peripheral blood, sampled from a patient treated with radiotherapy plus ipilimumab. These receptors all come from a human donor with non-small cell lung cancer that progressed on radiotherapy plus ipilimumab. Some clones in this sample may be carry-over from other donors' samples.

V and J are TRBV30 and TRBJ1-1, with unresolved D. The CDR3 runs to 14 residues. From germline, CDR1 is GTSNPN and CDR2 SVGIG (reference sequence). Trimming stripped 2 bases from V and 1 base from J, with 11 bases between. DNA of the CDR3: TGTGCCTGGAGTTTAATAGGAGGGAACACTGAAGCTTTCTTT. Its protein product is CAWSLIGGNTEAFF.

The chain is built from TRBV9 and TRBJ1-1; no clear D. Germline V lookup: CDR1 SGDLS, CDR2 YYNGEE. V was shortened by 4 bases and J by 3 bases, with 10 bases between the two germline ends. The CDR3 sequence is 13 residues long. CDR3: CASSSQRDTEAFF. The DNA of the CDR3 is TGTGCCAGCAGCTCCCAGCGAGACACTGAAGCTTTCTTT. The entire variable domain, with the rest obtained from reference TRBV9 and TRBJ1-1, is as follows: DSGVTQTPKHLITATGQRVTLRCSPRSGDLSVYWYQQSLDQGLQFLIQYYNGEERAKGNILERFSAQQFPDLHSELNLSSLELGDSALYFCASSSQRDTEAFFGQGTRLTVV.

The chain is built from TRBV9 and TRBJ2-1; 9 positions match TRBD2. CDR3 size: 15 residues. Germline trimming cut 0 bases from V and 3 bases from J; bases unmatched to any gene: 1. CDR1 is SGDLS and CDR2 is YYNGEE in the germline V gene. CDR3 protein: CASSVGGGVYNEQFF. DNA of the CDR3: TGTGCCAGCAGCGTAGGCGGGGGGGTCTACAATGAGCAGTTCTTC.